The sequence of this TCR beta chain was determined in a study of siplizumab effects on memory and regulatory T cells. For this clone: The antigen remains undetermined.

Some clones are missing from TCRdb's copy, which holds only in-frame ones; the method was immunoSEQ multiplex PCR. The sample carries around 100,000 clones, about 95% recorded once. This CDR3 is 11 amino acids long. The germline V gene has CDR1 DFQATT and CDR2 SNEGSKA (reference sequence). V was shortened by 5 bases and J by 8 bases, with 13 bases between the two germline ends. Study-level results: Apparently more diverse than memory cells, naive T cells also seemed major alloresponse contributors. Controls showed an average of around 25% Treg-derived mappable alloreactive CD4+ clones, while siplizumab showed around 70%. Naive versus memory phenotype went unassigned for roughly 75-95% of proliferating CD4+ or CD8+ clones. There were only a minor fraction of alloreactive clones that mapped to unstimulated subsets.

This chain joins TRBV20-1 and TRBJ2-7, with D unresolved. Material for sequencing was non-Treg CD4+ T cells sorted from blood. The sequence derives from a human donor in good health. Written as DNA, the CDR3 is TGCAGTGCTCCAAATGTCCGCCAGCAGTACTTC. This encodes CSAPNVRQQYF.